Described below is a single T cell receptor (beta chain) sequence and its context. Authors' processing steps: Estimates of nucleated cell counts were drawn from the amplification of reference gene primers. The repertoire was sequenced with immunoSEQ multiplex PCR; TCRdb's copy has only in-frame clones and lacks some. That table is the source of V, J and clone size, and D and trimming were worked out from the DNA. The profile covers more than 110,000 clones, with about 84% appearing a single time and approximately 9% taken by the ten largest. The junction had 4 bases not matched to a gene; V was cut back by 1 base and J by 4 bases. This CDR3 has 14 amino acids. Germline V gives CDR1 SGHRS, CDR2 YFSETQ. These data belong to a study of blood T cell repertoires in COVID-19. Overall study: Acute-phase and convalescent COVID-19 samples originated in the United States, Italy and Spain. Sample material is recorded as cDNA or gDNA derived from T cells, B-cell-depleted T cells, or PBMCs.

Sample: peripheral blood. The chain uses TRBV5-1 and TRBJ2-7; 8 bases match TRBD1. The sequence derives from a woman older than 75 in a cohort sampled during active or convalescent COVID-19. CDR3 sequence (DNA): TGCGCCAGCAGCTTGACCCAGGGGGCGTACGAGCAGTACTTC. Protein: CASSLTQGAYEQYF.